This T cell receptor beta chain stems from a study of CD8+CD57+ T cells in acquired aplastic anemia. Study at large: DNA per sorted CD4+ or CD8+ sample ranged about 0.18 to 30 ug, averaging around 3.1 ug. Study results and caveats: Patients and controls shared approximately 30 CD8+ CDR3 sequences.

According to the study, genomic DNA was the template for TCR beta VDJ and CDR3 profiling. TCRdb reanalysed the reads using MiXCR and keeps one entry per CDR3 protein. In the table there are 160,000 or so distinct CDR3 sequences, less than 60% of which are singletons. Those patients picked for sequencing had displayed CD8+CD57+ cell expansion on flow cytometry. Acquired aplastic anemia of severe grade affected all patients. When blood sampling took place, the patients had received no therapy. CDR3 length equals 16 residues. The germline CDR1 and CDR2 sequences are LNHDA and SQIVND (reference sequence). The ends lost 7 bases at V and 5 bases at J; junction bases unmatched: 10. In this sample, this clonotype turned up a few times. Antigen: not known.

The origin of this receptor is a human donor with aplastic anemia. The sequenced sample was sorted CD4+, CD8+, or CD8+CD57+ T cells (not recorded which) from PBMCs. The chain joins TRBV19 to TRBJ2-5, with TRBD2 matching 13 bases. The chain's CDR3 is CASTPGLAGMGETQYF. For the CDR3, the DNA is TGTGCCAGTACCCCGGGACTAGCGGGGATGGGGGAGACCCAGTACTTC.